These 15 T cell receptor beta chains came from one sample sequenced in a study of CD8 T cells in Susac syndrome. RNA totalling about 0.45 to 1 ug underwent reverse transcription with random hexamers. TCRdb used MiXCR to reprocess the immunoSEQ multiplex PCR reads, holding one entry per CDR3 protein. The sample has some 300,000 distinct CDR3 sequences; about 88% are singletons. Specimen: CD8+ T cells from PBMCs. These receptors were taken from a human donor with multiple sclerosis.

This clonotype was counted a few times. The chain has TRBV11-2 and TRBJ2-7; tentatively, D is TRBD1 (5 bases). Germline values: CDR1 SGHAT, CDR2 FQNNGV. The ends were cut back, 3 bases at V and 4 bases at J, with 10 bases in the middle. The CDR3 contains 13 residues. CDR3 protein: CASSLAQGYEQYF. CDR3 in DNA: TGTGCCAGCAGCTTGGCTCAGGGATACGAGCAGTACTTC.

The rearrangement uses TRBV29-1 and TRBJ2-1, with 8 bases lining up with TRBD1. Germline V gene lookup returns CDR1 SQVTM and CDR2 ANQGSEA. The CDR3 sequence is 15 residues long. Trimming took 3 bases from V and 4 from J; bases not matched to a gene: 8. CDR3 region: CSVDGVQGAYNEQFF. In nucleotides, the CDR3 is TGCAGCGTTGACGGGGTGCAGGGGGCGTACAATGAGCAGTTCTTC.

The chain combines TRBV19 with TRBJ2-4, with 11 bases matching TRBD1. There are 15 residues in the CDR3. With V trimmed by 6 bases and J by 2 bases, 3 bases remained unmatched. Germline assignment: CDR1 LNHDA and CDR2 SQIVND (reference sequence). The DNA for the CDR3 is TGTGCCAGTAGCCTGGACAGGGGGCCCAAAAACATTCAGTACTTC. It translates to CASSLDRGPKNIQYF.

The chain has TRBV20-1 and TRBJ2-7, with a possible D match to TRBD2 (5 bases). CDR3 size: 11 residues. V lost 3 bases and J 4 bases, leaving 7 bases between the germline ends. Germline values: CDR1 DFQATT, CDR2 SNEGSKA (reference sequence). The CDR3 loop is CSASEGYEQYF. In nucleotides, the CDR3 is TGCAGTGCTAGTGAGGGTTACGAGCAGTACTTC.

This clonotype was detected a few times. The V and J genes are TRBV19 and TRBJ1-1; maybe TRBD1 (5 bases). The V and J ends lost 6 bases and 4 bases respectively, with 9 bases between them. The CDR3 extends over 12 amino acids. Germline loops: CDR1 LNHDA, CDR2 SQIVND (reference sequence). CDR3 in DNA: TGTGCCAGTAGGTTGGGGGGCACTGAAGCTTTCTTT. Translating gives CASRLGGTEAFF. Combining the CDR3 with reference TRBV19 and TRBJ1-1 gives the whole variable domain DGGITQSPKYLFRKEGQNVTLSCEQNLNHDAMYWYRQDPGQGLRLIYYSQIVNDFQKGDIAEGYSVSREKKESFPLTVTSAQKNPTAFYLCASRLGGTEAFFGQGTRLTVV.

The V and J genes are TRBV15 and TRBJ1-1; D is uncertain. Germline V gene lookup returns CDR1 LNHNV and CDR2 YYDKDF (reference sequence). Trimming pared 1 base from V and 6 bases from J, leaving 12 bases between. This CDR3 region has 14 residues. CDR3 coding DNA: TGTGCCACCAGCAGAGTCTGGGGATTCGCTGAAGCTTTCTTT. Translating gives CATSRVWGFAEAFF.

This sequence joins TRBV7-2 and TRBJ2-3; D not resolved. V lost 4 bases, J lost 6 bases, and 11 bases lay in between. Germline CDR1 reads SGHTA; CDR2 reads FQGNSA. This CDR3 has 13 amino acids. CDR3 sequence (DNA): TGTGCCAGCAGCTCGATAAGTATGGATACGCAGTATTTT. Protein sequence: CASSSISMDTQYF.

This chain links TRBV4-1 with TRBJ2-1; D is perhaps TRBD1 or TRBD2 (5 bases each). The CDR3 runs to 16 residues. V lost 4 bases and J 8 bases, leaving 21 bases between the germline ends. Germline values: CDR1 MGHRA, CDR2 YSYEKL. In DNA form, the CDR3 reads TGCGCCAGCAGCCCTTCGGGGCTACCGTTTAGCGATGAGCAGTTCTTC. It yields the protein CASSPSGLPFSDEQFF.

The J gene is TRBJ1-1, the V gene TRBV5-1, with D uncertain. The CDR3 is 15 amino acids. Germline assignment: CDR1 SGHRS and CDR2 YFSETQ. Trimming stripped 4 bases from V and 1 base from J, with 14 bases between. In DNA, the CDR3 is TGCGCCAGCAGCCCCTGGGAGGGCAGGAACACTGAAGCTTTCTTT. This gives the protein CASSPWEGRNTEAFF.

V and J are TRBV12-5 and TRBJ2-1; possibly TRBD2 for D (6 bases). Germline loops: CDR1 LGHNT, CDR2 FRNRAP. Trimming left V 6 bases short and J 8 bases short, with 14 bases between. The CDR3 runs to 13 residues. The CDR3 reads CASGKTSLHEQFF. The CDR3, as DNA: TGTGCTAGTGGGAAGACTAGTTTGCATGAGCAGTTCTTC.

V and J are TRBV19 and TRBJ2-2; D unclear. The CDR3 runs 13 residues. The germline CDR1 and CDR2 sequences are LNHDA and SQIVND (reference sequence). V was cut by 3 bases and J by 6 bases, with 8 bases left in between. This CDR3 reads CASSMGHPGELFF. In DNA, the CDR3 is TGTGCCAGTAGTATGGGCCACCCCGGGGAGCTGTTTTTT.

CDR3 coding DNA: TGTGCCAGCTTTAAACAGGGGAGCGAAAAACTGTTTTTT. Its translation is CASFKQGSEKLFF. The V gene is TRBV2, the J gene TRBJ1-4, with 7 positions matching TRBD1. Trimming at V came to 8 bases and at J to 8 bases, leaving 8 bases not matched to a gene. The CDR3 totals 13 residues. Germline-derived CDR1 and CDR2 are SNHLY and FYNNEI.

This rearrangement joins TRBV6-5 to TRBJ1-1; 10 positions agree with TRBD1. CDR1 is MNHEY, CDR2 SVGAGI, per germline. The CDR3 loop spans 15 amino acids. The J segment lost 4 bases and the V segment lost 0 bases, leaving 2 bases of the junction unmatched. As DNA, the CDR3 is TGTGCCAGCAGTTACTCGGACAGGGGGGCCACTGAAGCTTTCTTT. Protein: CASSYSDRGATEAFF.

V is TRBV20-1 and J is TRBJ2-1, with 7 bases identical to TRBD2. There are 14 residues in the CDR3. V lost 1 base and J lost 7; bases outside the gene matches: 7. Germline lookup yields CDR1 DFQATT and CDR2 SNEGSKA (reference sequence). This CDR3 is CSARAGEGRNEQFF. The CDR3 nucleotides read TGCAGTGCTAGAGCGGGGGAGGGCCGTAATGAGCAGTTCTTC.

The chain couples TRBV5-1 to TRBJ2-5; 14 positions match TRBD2. Germline values: CDR1 SGHRS, CDR2 YFSETQ. The V gene end was trimmed by 2 bases and the J gene end by 5 bases; junction bases not matched to a gene: 5. CDR3 length equals 16 residues. CDR3 nucleotides: TGCGCCAGCAGCTTAGGACTAGCGGGAGGAGGGGAGACCCAGTACTTC. Translated, it gives CASSLGLAGGGETQYF.